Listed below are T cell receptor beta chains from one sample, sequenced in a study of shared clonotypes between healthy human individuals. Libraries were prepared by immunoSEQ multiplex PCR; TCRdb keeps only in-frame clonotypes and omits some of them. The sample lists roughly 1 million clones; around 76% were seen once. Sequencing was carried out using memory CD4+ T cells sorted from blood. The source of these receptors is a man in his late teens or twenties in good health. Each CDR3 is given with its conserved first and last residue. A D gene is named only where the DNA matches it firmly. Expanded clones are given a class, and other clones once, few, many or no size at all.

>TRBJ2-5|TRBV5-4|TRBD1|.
CASSLGTGGGGETQYF
TGTGCCAGCAGCTTGGGGACAGGGGGAGGCGGGGAGACCCAGTACTTC
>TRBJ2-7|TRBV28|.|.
CASMTGRHEQYF
TGTGCCAGCATGACAGGGAGGCACGAGCAGTACTTC
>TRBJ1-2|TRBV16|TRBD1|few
CASSQPGQGYGYTF
TGTGCCAGCAGCCAGCCCGGACAGGGCTATGGCTACACCTTC
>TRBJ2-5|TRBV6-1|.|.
CASSSGGLGETQYF
TGTGCCAGCAGTTCCGGGGGTCTAGGAGAGACCCAGTACTTC
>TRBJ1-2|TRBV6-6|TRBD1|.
CASKEQGGETAGYTF
TGTGCCAGCAAGGAACAGGGGGGGGAAACGGCCGGCTACACCTTC
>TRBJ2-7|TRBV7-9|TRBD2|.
CASSLNLAGERADEQYF
TGTGCCAGCAGCTTAAACCTAGCGGGAGAACGGGCCGACGAGCAGTACTTC
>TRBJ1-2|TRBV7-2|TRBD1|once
CASSAPGQGHYGYTF
TGTGCCAGCAGCGCTCCGGGACAGGGACACTATGGCTACACCTTC
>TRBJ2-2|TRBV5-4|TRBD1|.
CASSSRQGGNTGELFF
TGTGCCAGCAGCAGCCGACAGGGGGGAAACACCGGGGAGCTGTTTTTT
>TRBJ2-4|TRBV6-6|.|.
CASREGGAKNIQYF
TGTGCCAGCAGGGAAGGGGGAGCCAAAAACATTCAGTACTTC
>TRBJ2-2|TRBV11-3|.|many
CASSFENTGELFF
TGTGCCAGCAGCTTCGAGAACACCGGGGAGCTGTTTTTT
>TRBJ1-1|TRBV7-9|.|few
CASSAQIEAFF
TGTGCCAGCAGCGCACAGATTGAAGCTTTCTTT
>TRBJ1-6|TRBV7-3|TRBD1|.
CASSLTPTGGNSPLHF
TGTGCCAGCAGCTTAACCCCGACAGGGGGTAATTCACCCCTCCACTTT
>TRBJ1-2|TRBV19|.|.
CASRETGQKGGYTF
TGTGCCAGTAGAGAAACAGGACAAAAGGGTGGCTACACCTTC
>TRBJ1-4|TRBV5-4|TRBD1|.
CASSPTGPNEKLFF
TGTGCCAGCAGCCCGACAGGGCCGAATGAAAAACTGTTTTTT
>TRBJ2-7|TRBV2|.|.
CASSRSYEQYF
TGTGCCAGCAGTAGGTCCTACGAGCAGTACTTC
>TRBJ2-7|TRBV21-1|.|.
CASSKAGAGEYYEQYF
TGTGCCAGCAGCAAAGCGGGGGCAGGGGAGTACTACGAGCAGTACTTC
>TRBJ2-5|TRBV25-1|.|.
CASKRGGEETQYF
TGTGCCAGCAAAAGGGGTGGGGAAGAGACCCAGTACTTC
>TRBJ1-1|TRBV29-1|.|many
CSVGEQRNTEAFF
TGCAGCGTGGGGGAACAGCGGAACACTGAAGCTTTCTTT
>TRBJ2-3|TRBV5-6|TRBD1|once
CASSGRTGLGDTQYF
TGTGCCAGCAGCGGTCGGACAGGGCTAGGAGATACGCAGTATTTT
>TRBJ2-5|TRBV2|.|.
CASSGPGTQYF
TGTGCCAGCAGTGGCCCCGGGACCCAGTACTTC
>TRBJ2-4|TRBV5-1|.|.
CASRDSGNIQYF
TGCGCCAGCAGGGACAGTGGGAACATTCAGTACTTC
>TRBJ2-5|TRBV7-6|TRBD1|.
CASSLVIMSDRGKETQYF
TGTGCCAGCAGCTTAGTTATTATGTCGGACAGGGGAAAAGAGACCCAGTACTTC
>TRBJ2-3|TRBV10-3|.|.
CAISDRAGPASGDTQYF
TGTGCCATCAGTGATAGGGCGGGACCGGCGTCAGGAGATACGCAGTATTTT
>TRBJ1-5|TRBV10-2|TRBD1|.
CASSERDRGRPQHF
TGCGCCAGCAGTGAGAGGGACAGGGGTAGGCCCCAGCATTTT
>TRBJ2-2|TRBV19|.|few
CASSIVTDTGELFF
TGTGCCAGTAGTATTGTGACGGACACCGGGGAGCTGTTTTTT